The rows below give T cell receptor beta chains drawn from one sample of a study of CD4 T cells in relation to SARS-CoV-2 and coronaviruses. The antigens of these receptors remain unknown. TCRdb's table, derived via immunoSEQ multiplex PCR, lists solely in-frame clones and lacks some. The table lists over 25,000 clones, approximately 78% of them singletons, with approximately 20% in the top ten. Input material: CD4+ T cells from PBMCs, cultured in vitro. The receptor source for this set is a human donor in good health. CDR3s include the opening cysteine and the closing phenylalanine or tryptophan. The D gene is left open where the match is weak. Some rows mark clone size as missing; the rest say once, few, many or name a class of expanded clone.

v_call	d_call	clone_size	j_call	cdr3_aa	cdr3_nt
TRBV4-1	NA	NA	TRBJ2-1	CASSQLPRFSYNEQFF	TGCGCCAGCAGCCAACTACCCCGTTTTTCGTACAATGAGCAGTTCTTC
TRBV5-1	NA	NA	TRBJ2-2	CATTPRAGSRTGELFF	TGCGCCACCACCCCAAGGGCAGGTTCGAGGACCGGGGAGCTGTTTTTT
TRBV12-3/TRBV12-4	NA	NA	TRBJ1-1	CASLTLNTEAFF	TGTGCCAGCTTGACTCTGAACACTGAAGCTTTCTTT
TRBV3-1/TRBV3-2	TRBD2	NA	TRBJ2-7	CASSKVAGSSYEQYF	TGTGCCAGCAGCAAAGTAGCGGGGTCCTCCTACGAGCAGTACTTC
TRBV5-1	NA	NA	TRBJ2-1	CASSLVGLGDEQFF	TGCGCCAGCAGCTTGGTCGGCTTGGGGGATGAGCAGTTCTTC
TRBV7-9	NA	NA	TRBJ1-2	CASSLRDGYTF	TGTGCCAGCAGCTTAAGAGATGGCTACACCTTC
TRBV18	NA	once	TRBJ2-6	CASSPPGGGSGGANVLTF	TGTGCCAGCTCACCACCGGGCGGAGGGAGCGGTGGGGCCAACGTCCTGACTTTC
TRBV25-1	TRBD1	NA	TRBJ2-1	CASSEYWQGAGEQFF	TGTGCCAGCAGTGAATATTGGCAGGGGGCGGGTGAGCAGTTCTTC
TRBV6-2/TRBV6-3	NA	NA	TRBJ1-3	CASSYSLGSGNTIYF	TGTGCCAGCAGTTACAGCCTAGGATCTGGAAACACCATATATTTT
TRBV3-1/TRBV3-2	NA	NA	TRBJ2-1	CASSLSSNGVVAQGQFF	TGTGCCAGCAGCCTTTCTAGTAACGGGGTAGTCGCCCAAGGGCAGTTCTTC
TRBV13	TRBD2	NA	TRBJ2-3	CASSARLAGPDTQYF	TGTGCCAGCAGCGCACGACTAGCGGGGCCAGATACGCAGTATTTT
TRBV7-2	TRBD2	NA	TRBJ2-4	CASSFRGGVDIQYF	TGTGCCAGCAGCTTCCGCGGGGGGGTAGACATTCAGTACTTC
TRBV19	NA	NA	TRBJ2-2	CASSIGLTNSWTGELFF	TGTGCCAGTAGTATAGGGCTAACAAACTCGTGGACCGGGGAGCTGTTTTTT
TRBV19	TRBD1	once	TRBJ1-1	CASSSGQLGAEAFF	TGTGCCAGTAGCTCGGGACAGCTAGGCGCTGAAGCTTTCTTT
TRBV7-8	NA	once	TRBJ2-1	CASSPSAGRPEKFF	TGTGCCAGCAGTCCCTCTGCGGGTCGGCCTGAAAAGTTCTTC
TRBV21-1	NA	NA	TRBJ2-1	CASSQPAPFSGRANNEQFF	TGTGCCAGCAGCCAACCCGCGCCTTTTAGCGGGAGGGCCAACAATGAGCAGTTCTTC
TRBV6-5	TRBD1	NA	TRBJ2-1	CASSYSSGQRDNEQFF	TGTGCCAGCAGTTACTCGTCGGGACAGCGAGACAATGAGCAGTTCTTC
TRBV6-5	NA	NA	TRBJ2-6	CASIDRPSGANVLTF	TGTGCCAGCATCGATAGACCCTCTGGGGCCAACGTCCTGACTTTC
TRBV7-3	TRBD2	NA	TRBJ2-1	CASSSGTSGSVF	TGTGCCAGCAGCTCAGGGACTAGCGGGAGTGTCTTC
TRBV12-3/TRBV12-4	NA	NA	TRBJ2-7	CASSFGGGEQYF	TGTGCCAGCAGTTTCGGGGGTGGCGAGCAGTACTTC
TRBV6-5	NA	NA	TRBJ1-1	CASSPTGTNTEAFF	TGTGCCAGCAGTCCTACAGGGACGAACACTGAAGCTTTCTTT
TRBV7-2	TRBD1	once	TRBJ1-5	CASSLVTGGNQPQHF	TGTGCCAGCAGCTTAGTCACAGGGGGCAATCAGCCCCAGCATTTT
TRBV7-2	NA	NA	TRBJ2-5	CASSLGHTGGATQYF	TGTGCCAGCAGCTTGGGGCATACAGGGGGGGCGACCCAGTACTTC
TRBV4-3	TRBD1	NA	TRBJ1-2	CASSHRGNYGYTF	TGCGCCAGCAGCCACAGGGGGAACTATGGCTACACCTTC
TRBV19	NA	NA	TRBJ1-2	CASSMGQGDYGYTF	TGTGCCAGTAGTATGGGGCAGGGAGACTATGGCTACACCTTC
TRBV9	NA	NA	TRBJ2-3	CASSTGVQGGGGTDTQYF	TGTGCCAGCAGCACCGGGGTACAGGGGGGGGGAGGCACAGATACGCAGTATTTT
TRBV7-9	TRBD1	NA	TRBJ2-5	CASKDRGPETQYF	TGTGCCAGCAAGGACAGGGGGCCAGAGACCCAGTACTTC
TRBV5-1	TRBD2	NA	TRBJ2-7	CASSALGRGGYEQYF	TGCGCCAGCAGCGCACTGGGGCGGGGGGGCTACGAGCAGTACTTC
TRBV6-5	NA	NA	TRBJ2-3	CASSQPGSGSDTQYF	TGTGCCAGCAGTCAGCCAGGGTCAGGGTCAGATACGCAGTATTTT
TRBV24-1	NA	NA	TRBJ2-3	CATSESSPDTQYF	TGTGCCACCAGTGAGTCGAGTCCAGATACGCAGTATTTT
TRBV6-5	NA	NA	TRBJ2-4	CASSYGSAANIQYF	TGTGCCAGCAGTTACGGAAGCGCGGCTAACATTCAGTACTTC
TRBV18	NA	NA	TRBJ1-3	CASSPPRSGVTGNTIYF	TGTGCCAGCTCACCACCGCGGAGCGGGGTTACTGGAAACACCATATATTTT
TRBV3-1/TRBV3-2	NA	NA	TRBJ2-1	CASSLRRDNEQFF	TGTGCCAGCAGCTTGCGACGGGACAATGAGCAGTTCTTC
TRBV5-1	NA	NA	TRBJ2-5	CASSSGETQYF	TGCGCCAGCAGCTCTGGGGAGACCCAGTACTTC
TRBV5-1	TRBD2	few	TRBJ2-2	CASSLDGLAGTGELFF	TGCGCCAGCAGCTTGGACGGACTAGCGGGCACCGGGGAGCTGTTTTTT
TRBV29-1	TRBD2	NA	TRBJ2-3	CSVGGGSGGTTDTQYF	TGCAGCGTAGGGGGGGGTAGCGGGGGGACCACAGATACGCAGTATTTT
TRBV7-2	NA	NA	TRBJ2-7	CASSPGGGGRYEQYF	TGTGCCAGCAGCCCAGGGGGCGGGGGGCGCTACGAGCAGTACTTC
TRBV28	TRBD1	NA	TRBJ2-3	CASSLAGGFDTQYF	TGTGCCAGCAGCTTGGCAGGGGGCTTCGATACGCAGTATTTT
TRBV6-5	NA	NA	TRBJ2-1	CASSYSETTNEQFF	TGTGCCAGCAGTTACTCCGAGACCACCAATGAGCAGTTCTTC
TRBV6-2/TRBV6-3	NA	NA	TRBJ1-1	CASSSGGAGNTEAFF	TGTGCCAGCAGTTCGGGGGGCGCGGGGAACACTGAAGCTTTCTTT
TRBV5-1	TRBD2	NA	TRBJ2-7	CASSGGGYEQYF	TGCGCCAGCAGTGGCGGGGGGTACGAGCAGTACTTC
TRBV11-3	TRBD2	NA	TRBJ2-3	CASSGGLAGGPVGTDTQYF	TGTGCCAGCAGTGGCGGACTAGCGGGGGGGCCGGTCGGCACAGATACGCAGTATTTT
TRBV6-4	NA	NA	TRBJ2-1	CASSDSPRVGEQFF	TGTGCCAGCAGTGACTCCCCTCGAGTGGGGGAGCAGTTCTTC
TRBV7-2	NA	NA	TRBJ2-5	CASSWYQETQYF	TGTGCCAGCAGCTGGTACCAAGAGACCCAGTACTTC
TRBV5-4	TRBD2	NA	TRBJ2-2	CASSPKTSVAGELFF	TGTGCCAGCAGCCCCAAGACTAGCGTTGCCGGGGAGCTGTTTTTT
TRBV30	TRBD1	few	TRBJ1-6	CAWSGLTGGSPLHF	TGTGCCTGGAGTGGATTGACAGGGGGGTCACCCCTCCACTTT
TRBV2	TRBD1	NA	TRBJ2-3	CASSQDRGTDTQYF	TGTGCCAGCAGTCAGGACAGGGGGACAGATACGCAGTATTTT
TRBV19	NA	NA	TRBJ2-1	CASSIPSSYNEQFF	TGTGCCAGTAGTATACCCAGCTCCTACAATGAGCAGTTCTTC
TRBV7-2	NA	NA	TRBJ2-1	CASSLLGAGRTYNEQFF	TGTGCCAGCAGCTTATTAGGCGCGGGGAGGACCTACAATGAGCAGTTCTTC
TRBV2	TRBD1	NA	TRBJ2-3	CASSAQGQAGDTQYF	TGTGCCAGCAGTGCCCAGGGACAGGCAGGAGATACGCAGTATTTT
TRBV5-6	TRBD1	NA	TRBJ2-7	CASSYWDRGGQYF	TGTGCCAGCAGCTACTGGGACAGGGGAGGGCAGTACTTC
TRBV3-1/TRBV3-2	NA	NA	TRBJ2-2	CASSQAAVGGTGELFF	TGTGCCAGCAGCCAAGCCGCCGTGGGGGGCACCGGGGAGCTGTTTTTT
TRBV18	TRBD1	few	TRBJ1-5	CASSPRTGIQPQHF	TGTGCCAGCTCACCACGGACAGGGATTCAGCCCCAGCATTTT
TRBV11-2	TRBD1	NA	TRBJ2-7	CASSFGQDRLYF	TGTGCCAGCAGCTTCGGACAGGATCGACTGTACTTC
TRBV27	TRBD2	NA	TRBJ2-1	CASSPSGTSARFIF	TGTGCCAGCAGTCCATCCGGGACTAGCGCGCGGTTCATCTTC
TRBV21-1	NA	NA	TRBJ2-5	CASSSRQALLGETQYF	TGTGCCAGCAGCTCTCGACAGGCTCTGTTGGGGGAGACCCAGTACTTC
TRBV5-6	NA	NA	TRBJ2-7	CASSRGWRGPYEQYF	TGTGCCAGCAGCCGTGGATGGAGGGGGCCCTACGAGCAGTACTTC
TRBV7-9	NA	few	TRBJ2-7	CASSNRVPEQYF	TGTGCCAGCAGCAACAGGGTACCCGAGCAGTACTTC
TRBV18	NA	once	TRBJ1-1	CASSPPVGTEAFF	TGTGCCAGCTCACCACCGGTGGGCACTGAAGCTTTCTTT